This T cell receptor beta chain was found in a study of cytomegalovirus exposure and HLA in healthy donors. Overall study context: Earlier work reported approximately 100 million unique TCR beta sequences from about 180 million T cells.

PCR primers comprised 60 Vbeta and 13 Jbeta primers. Clones were sequenced by immunoSEQ multiplex PCR, and TCRdb holds only the in-frame ones, with some missing. The data show around 170,000 clones, 60% to 85% seen once. A note on this clone: The antigen remains undetermined.

Study-level points and caveats: TRBV6-2, TRBV6-3 and other indistinguishable V segments were excluded.

The V gene lost 3 bases and the J gene lost 8 bases, with 17 bases spanning the gap. CDR1 and CDR2 (germline): SGHNT, YYREEE (reference sequence). The CDR3 totals 14 residues. The specimen was PBMCs. The rearrangement links TRBV5-4 to TRBJ1-2; no reliable D call. This receptor was identified in a woman aged 40 to 50 in good health and CMV-seropositive. CDR3 amino acids: CASSSMRGSGGYTF. The CDR3 bases are TGTGCCAGCAGCTCCATGCGAGGGTCTGGGGGCTACACCTTC.